The rows below give T cell receptor beta chains drawn from one sample of a study of cytomegalovirus exposure and HLA in healthy donors. Profiling relied on immunoSEQ multiplex PCR, and the TCRdb table lists in-frame clones only, not all of them. The table lists some 150,000 clones, roughly three quarters of them singletons. Sequenced: PBMCs. The receptors here all came from a woman between 25 and 40 years old in good health and CMV-seronegative. The CDR3 runs from the conserved cysteine through the conserved F or W. A D gene is named only where the DNA matches it firmly. Size tells how often a clone was seen (once, few, many) or the class of an expanded clone, and some rows leave it out.

d_call	v_call	j_call	cdr3_length	clone_size	cdr3_aa	cdr3_nt
TRBD1	TRBV29-1	TRBJ1-2	11	NA	CSVDPRGENTF	TGCAGCGTTGATCCCAGGGGGGAGAACACCTTC
NA	TRBV23-1	TRBJ2-5	16	NA	CASSQSRGGQAETQYF	TGCGCCAGCAGTCAATCGCGGGGGGGACAGGCAGAGACCCAGTACTTC
NA	TRBV5-8	TRBJ2-5	13	NA	CASNTGNQETQYF	TGTGCCAGCAACACAGGGAACCAAGAGACCCAGTACTTC
TRBD2	TRBV6-6	TRBJ2-3	16	NA	CASSYLTSGGADTQYF	TGTGCCAGCAGCTACCTGACTAGCGGGGGGGCAGATACGCAGTATTTT
NA	TRBV18	TRBJ1-1	16	NA	CASSPRDPVGNTEAFF	TGTGCCAGCTCACCACGCGATCCCGTCGGGAACACTGAAGCTTTCTTT
TRBD2	TRBV5-1	TRBJ2-1	18	NA	CASSLGGSGRSSYNEQFF	TGCGCCAGCAGCTTGGGCGGTAGCGGGAGAAGCTCCTACAATGAGCAGTTCTTC
NA	TRBV30	TRBJ2-5	11	NA	CAWSPRETQYF	TGTGCCTGGAGTCCCCGGGAGACCCAGTACTTC
TRBD1	TRBV2	TRBJ1-2	14	NA	CASSGTGQGLGYTF	TGTGCCAGCAGTGGCACGGGACAGGGACTTGGCTACACCTTC
NA	TRBV10-1	TRBJ2-7	13	NA	CASSSYRTHEQYF	TGCGCCAGCAGCTCCTACAGAACCCACGAGCAGTACTTC
NA	TRBV6-5	TRBJ1-6	15	NA	CASSLSRQRNSPLHF	TGTGCCAGCAGTCTTTCCCGGCAGCGTAATTCACCCCTCCACTTT
TRBD1	TRBV18	TRBJ1-2	15	NA	CASSPVRDSLYGYTF	TGTGCCAGCTCACCAGTGAGGGACAGCCTCTATGGCTACACCTTC
TRBD2	TRBV7-8	TRBJ2-7	14	NA	CASSLGLAGYEQYF	TGTGCCAGCAGCTTAGGGCTAGCGGGCTACGAGCAGTACTTC
TRBD1	TRBV6-1	TRBJ1-5	15	NA	CASSADRPVGWPQHF	TGTGCCAGCAGCGCGGACAGGCCCGTGGGTTGGCCCCAGCATTTT
NA	TRBV14	TRBJ1-1	13	NA	CASRLTGNTEAFF	TGTGCCAGCAGACTCACAGGGAACACTGAAGCTTTCTTT
TRBD1	TRBV5-1	TRBJ1-5	14	NA	CASRRGQSNQPQHF	TGCGCCAGCAGAAGGGGACAGAGCAATCAGCCCCAGCATTTT
NA	TRBV9	TRBJ2-1	16	few	CASSVDEASAYNEQFF	TGTGCCAGCAGCGTAGATGAAGCTAGCGCCTACAATGAGCAGTTCTTC
TRBD1	TRBV5-1	TRBJ1-1	16	NA	CASSPWDRGGRTEAFF	TGCGCCAGCAGCCCGTGGGACAGGGGAGGACGGACTGAAGCTTTCTTT
NA	TRBV11-2	TRBJ2-1	17	few	CASSRFRVGHNEYEQFF	TGTGCCAGCAGCCGATTTCGTGTGGGACATAACGAATATGAGCAGTTCTTC
NA	TRBV2	TRBJ1-1	13	NA	CASKRQRNTEAFF	TGTGCCAGCAAGCGTCAAAGGAACACTGAAGCTTTCTTT
TRBD2	TRBV30	TRBJ2-1	15	NA	CAWTRGLAGINEQFF	TGTGCCTGGACGAGGGGGCTAGCGGGAATCAATGAGCAGTTCTTC
TRBD2	TRBV2	TRBJ2-4	14	NA	CASQRDEHADIQYF	TGTGCCAGCCAGCGGGATGAACACGCGGACATTCAGTACTTC
TRBD1	TRBV6-1	TRBJ1-1	15	NA	CASSETQGVNTEAFF	TGTGCCAGCAGTGAAACCCAGGGGGTGAACACTGAAGCTTTCTTT
NA	TRBV19	TRBJ1-6	13	NA	CASNQDYNSPLHF	TGTGCCAGTAATCAGGATTATAATTCACCCCTCCACTTT
NA	TRBV5-8	TRBJ1-5	11	NA	CASSRGQPQHF	TGTGCCAGCAGCAGGGGCCAGCCCCAGCATTTT
NA	TRBV5-8	TRBJ2-1	15	NA	CASSRGSAAYNEQFF	TGTGCCAGCAGCAGGGGGAGCGCGGCCTACAATGAGCAGTTCTTC
TRBD1	TRBV28	TRBJ2-7	14	NA	CASRGTGITYEQYF	TGTGCCAGCAGGGGGACAGGGATCACCTACGAGCAGTACTTC
TRBD1	TRBV25-1	TRBJ1-4	15	once	CASSESHRGGGKLFF	TGTGCCAGCAGTGAATCGCACAGGGGGGGAGGAAAACTGTTTTTT
TRBD1	TRBV28	TRBJ1-1	15	NA	CAALPRDRGNTEAFF	TGTGCCGCCCTGCCCCGGGACAGGGGCAACACTGAAGCTTTCTTT
NA	TRBV2	TRBJ2-7	14	NA	CASRRGGGSYEQYF	TGTGCCAGCCGTCGGGGTGGGGGGAGCTACGAGCAGTACTTC
TRBD2	TRBV5-1	TRBJ2-5	16	once	CASSRDTSGRATGQYF	TGCGCCAGCAGCCGGGACACTAGCGGGAGGGCCACTGGCCAGTACTTC
TRBD2	TRBV5-1	TRBJ2-1	15	NA	CASSRWTSDHNEQFF	TGCGCCAGCAGCCGATGGACTAGCGACCACAATGAGCAGTTCTTC
TRBD2	TRBV6-6	TRBJ2-1	15	few	CASSYGLAGGSEQFF	TGTGCCAGCAGTTACGGCCTAGCGGGGGGGTCTGAGCAGTTCTTC
TRBD2	TRBV5-4	TRBJ2-5	15	NA	CASSLVAGGRETQYF	TGTGCCAGCAGCTTGGTAGCGGGGGGCCGGGAGACCCAGTACTTC
NA	TRBV7-8	TRBJ1-1	15	NA	CASSLGASQNTEAFF	TGTGCCAGCAGCTTAGGTGCCAGTCAGAACACTGAAGCTTTCTTT
NA	TRBV5-4	TRBJ2-1	16	NA	CASSSHLWDKGNEQFF	TGTGCCAGCAGCTCCCACCTGTGGGACAAGGGAAATGAGCAGTTCTTC
TRBD1	TRBV11-1	TRBJ1-4	15	NA	CASSAGQGLVGKLFF	TGTGCCAGCAGCGCCGGACAGGGTTTGGTCGGAAAACTGTTTTTT
NA	TRBV11-2	TRBJ1-3	14	NA	CASSFNRDGNTIYF	TGTGCCAGCAGCTTCAACAGGGACGGAAACACCATATATTTT
TRBD1	TRBV27	TRBJ2-5	15	NA	CASSLSWDSQETQYF	TGTGCCAGCAGTTTATCCTGGGACAGTCAAGAGACCCAGTACTTC
NA	TRBV5-1	TRBJ2-2	13	NA	CASMSANTGELFF	TGCGCCAGCATGAGTGCGAACACCGGGGAGCTGTTTTTT
NA	TRBV28	TRBJ2-1	14	few	CASSLADYYNEQFF	TGTGCCAGCAGTTTAGCGGATTACTACAATGAGCAGTTCTTC
TRBD1	TRBV28	TRBJ2-2	16	NA	CASSLGRGRVTGELFF	TGTGCCAGCAGTCTCGGCAGGGGGCGCGTCACCGGGGAGCTGTTTTTT
TRBD2	TRBV7-8	TRBJ2-1	16	NA	CASSAYSGGAYNEQFF	TGTGCCAGCAGCGCTTATAGCGGGGGGGCCTACAATGAGCAGTTCTTC
TRBD1	TRBV4-2	TRBJ1-6	16	NA	CASSQDGQAVNSPLHF	TGTGCCAGCAGCCAAGACGGACAGGCCGTAAATTCACCCCTCCACTTT
TRBD2	TRBV30	TRBJ2-7	15	NA	CAWSVRGLAGYEQYF	TGTGCCTGGAGTGTACGAGGGTTAGCGGGCTACGAGCAGTACTTC
TRBD2	TRBV30	TRBJ2-5	16	NA	CAWSDRLAGGEETQYF	TGTGCCTGGAGTGACCGACTAGCGGGGGGGGAAGAGACCCAGTACTTC
NA	TRBV21-1	TRBJ1-5	11	NA	CASSSFQPQHF	TGTGCCAGCAGCTCGTTTCAGCCCCAGCATTTT
TRBD1	TRBV27	TRBJ2-6	16	NA	CATMTGVTAGANVLTF	TGTGCCACCATGACAGGGGTCACGGCTGGGGCCAATGTCCTGACTTTC
NA	TRBV5-4	TRBJ1-2	15	once	CASSLESRSNYGYTF	TGTGCCAGCAGCTTGGAGTCTCGGTCGAACTATGGCTACACCTTC
NA	TRBV27	TRBJ1-2	15	NA	CASRRGAGDGYGYTF	TGTGCCAGCAGAAGAGGGGCAGGGGATGGCTATGGCTACACCTTC
NA	TRBV9	TRBJ2-3	15	NA	CASSVGSYSTDTQYF	TGTGCCAGCAGCGTAGGTAGTTACAGCACAGATACGCAGTATTTT
NA	TRBV7-2	TRBJ2-5	14	NA	CASSSGSSQETQYF	TGTGCCAGCAGCTCCGGTTCTAGCCAAGAGACCCAGTACTTC
NA	TRBV5-1	TRBJ1-3	15	few	CASSLAGGAGNTIYF	TGCGCCAGCAGCTTAGCGGGGGGCGCTGGAAACACCATATATTTT
NA	TRBV9	TRBJ2-3	14	NA	CASSSGWETDTQYF	TGTGCCAGCAGCTCCGGCTGGGAGACAGATACGCAGTATTTT
NA	TRBV28	TRBJ1-4	14	NA	CASTSATWNEKLFF	TGTGCCAGCACCTCGGCGACATGGAATGAAAAACTGTTTTTT
NA	TRBV2	TRBJ1-1	13	few	CASTRDTYTEAFF	TGTGCCAGCACCAGGGACACATACACTGAAGCTTTCTTT
TRBD2	TRBV28	TRBJ2-5	16	NA	CATHVLSGRAPKTQYF	TGTGCCACCCACGTTTTGTCCGGGAGGGCCCCGAAGACCCAGTACTTC
NA	TRBV19	TRBJ1-2	15	NA	CASSADQTPFYGYTF	TGTGCCAGTAGTGCCGACCAGACTCCCTTCTATGGCTACACCTTC
TRBD2	TRBV4-2	TRBJ2-1	16	NA	CASSQEAGGSYNEQFF	TGTGCCAGCAGCCAAGAGGCGGGAGGCTCCTACAATGAGCAGTTCTTC
NA	TRBV7-9	TRBJ2-7	15	NA	CASSLAGEATYEQYF	TGTGCCAGCAGCTTAGCAGGGGAGGCGACCTACGAGCAGTACTTC
TRBD2	TRBV28	TRBJ2-2	17	NA	CASSLTGLAGDTGELFF	TGTGCCAGCAGTTTAACGGGACTAGCGGGGGATACCGGGGAGCTGTTTTTT